This T cell receptor beta chain came from a study of vaccination effects on CD4 cells after COVID-19 (dated by TCRdb to 2021 to 2024). A note on the overall study: Post-vaccine samples across the study were collected a median of 72 days after the second dose, with a range of 14 to 241. The study compared SARS-CoV-2 spike-specific CD4+ TCR repertoires before and after mRNA vaccination in COVID-19 convalescent patients and infection-naive vaccine recipients. The full study included 9 to 10 COVID-19 convalescent patients and several SARS-CoV-2-naive healthy vaccine recipients. In the study, cultures from other donors were sequenced using the Oncomine TCR Beta short-read assay on an Illumina iSeq 100. What the research found in general, with its limitations: In healthy vaccine recipients, vaccine-induced clones were almost all SARS-CoV-2 mono-reactive, with only 1 of 255 cross-reactive with common cold coronaviruses. The study was limited by a small number of convalescent patients and lacked early post-infection timepoints. Both infection-induced and vaccine-induced clones contracted markedly at late post-vaccination timepoints, which is consistent with waning T cell responses.

Receptor amplification or capture employed the immunoSEQ multiplex PCR assay. DNA from the cultured, isolated CD4+ T cells was subjected to TCR beta CDR3 sequencing. Under the source paper's analysis protocol: Non-productive TCR sequences were removed and reads were trimmed to the CDR3 region, keeping CDR3s of at least 7 amino acids. Antigen-specific clonotypes were identified with the MANAFEST web app by comparing expansion in peptide wells against reference cultures. To count as positive, a clone had to show expansion at FDR<0.05 compared with the reference and with all other wells, an odds ratio above 5, and a frequency above 0.1% in two replicate wells. Cross-reactive clonotypes were defined as significantly expanded in SARS-CoV-2 spike wells and in at least one common cold coronavirus spike condition. Levenshtein distance calculated with the stringdist R package was used to assess CDR3 similarity, and unrooted trees were constructed with ape in R 3.6.1. Here the immuneACCESS table is served through TCRdb, limited to in-frame sequences with V and J called. Missing clones are a known gap in these copies; in checked studies unresolved V genes cover under half, and the rest lacks a known reason. V and J calls and clone size are as listed in that table; D and trimming were resolved from the DNA. This sample has tens of thousands of clones in its table, and around 80% of those were observed once. The ten most abundant clones make up 0.95% to 1.5% of the sample.

To identify antigen-specific CD4+ T cell clonotypes by their expansion, the ViraFEST assay first stimulated PBMC with viral peptide pools and then applied TCR sequencing. After approximately eleven days of culture, CD4+ T cells were isolated with the EasySep CD4+ T cell isolation kit. Each participant received two doses of an mRNA SARS-CoV-2 vaccine, either BNT162b2 or mRNA-1273. The absence of prior SARS-CoV-2 infection in healthy vaccine recipients was confirmed by negative nucleocapsid antibodies before and after vaccination. Approximately 2 million PBMC per well were cultured in IMDM with about 5.4% human AB serum, 8.5 to 10 IU/ml IL-2 and gentamicin, plus 10 ug/ml peptides. On days 3 and 7, half of the culture medium was replaced with fresh IL-2-containing medium. Unless noted otherwise, every peptide stimulation condition was grown in triplicate wells. PBMC were separated from whole blood using Ficoll-Paque Plus gradient centrifugation and were then either cryopreserved at -140C or used fresh. The spike proteins of SARS-CoV-2 and of the common cold coronaviruses HCoV-NL63, HCoV-OC43 and HCoV-229E were spanned by overlapping peptide pools. The QIAamp micro DNA kit was used to extract genomic DNA from the cultured CD4+ T cells.

As concerns this clone: The antigen it recognizes is unknown. Within one base of it there is no much larger clone, and no base qualities were kept.

CDR1 and CDR2 are read off the germline V gene as KGHSH and LQKENI. The CDR3 holds 15 amino acids from the cysteine to the phenylalanine. The retained sequence is limited to the CDR3, 45 bases, with the frame set at the first base. V is reduced by 3 bases and J by 3 bases, leaving a spacing of 14 bases between them. The receptor chain draws on TRBV18 and TRBJ1-1; the D gene cannot be named for sure. The source is a human donor who received a COVID-19 vaccine. The material sequenced was CD4+ T cells from PBMCs cultured with HCoV-229E spike peptides, taken after COVID-19 vaccination. The sample's cell subset or site label, decoded: HCoV-229E spike overlapping peptide pool stimulation. The CDR3 here reads CASSPSIRMDTEAFF. The DNA is TGTGCCAGCTCACCCTCCATCAGGATGGACACTGAAGCTTTCTTT.